One sample yielded the 17 T cell receptor beta chains listed below, sequenced in a study of T-cell reconstitution after alpha-beta-depleted transplantation in children. This sample's TCRbeta library carried unique molecular identifier barcodes. TCRdb reprocessed the PCR reads with MiXCR, giving one entry per CDR3 protein. The sample has about 20,000 distinct CDR3 sequences, approximately 11% seen once. The specimen comprised PBMCs from the stem cell graft donor, sampled from the stem cell graft. These receptors all stem from a human donor who donated a stem cell graft to a child with chronic granulomatous disease.

At least ten counts were recorded for this clonotype. V usage is TRBV6-5 and J usage is TRBJ1-1; 9 bases align to TRBD1. In germline, CDR1 is MNHEY, CDR2 SVGAGI. After removal of 6 bases from V and 0 bases from J, the junction contained 2 bases not matched to a gene. The CDR3 is 14 amino acids. The CDR3 region has the DNA TGTGCCAGCAGAAGGACAGGGGTGAACACTGAAGCTTTCTTT. This gives the protein CASRRTGVNTEAFF.

This clonotype appeared many times. The chain joins TRBV6-6 to TRBJ2-1; no clear D gene. V was trimmed by 5 bases and J by 8 bases, leaving 4 bases between them. Germline-derived CDR1 and CDR2 are MNHNY and SVGAGI (reference sequence). The CDR3 runs 10 residues. The CDR3 loop is CASSDHEQFF. The CDR3 region has the DNA TGTGCCAGCAGTGATCATGAGCAGTTCTTC.

This clonotype was seen at least ten times. The rearrangement links TRBV29-1 to TRBJ2-1; D possibly matches TRBD1 or TRBD2 (5 bases each). Germline lookup yields CDR1 SQVTM and CDR2 ANQGSEA. The CDR3 has 12 amino acids. The V and J ends lost 1 base and 9 bases respectively, with 10 bases between them. The CDR3 loop reads CSVEAGTVEQFF. The CDR3 DNA follows: TGCAGCGTTGAAGCCGGGACCGTTGAGCAGTTCTTC.

As to this clonotype: Mismatch with germline at one junction end may stem from a read error. This sequence joins TRBV20-1 and TRBJ2-7; TRBD1 might be the D (5 bases). From germline, CDR1 is DFQATT and CDR2 SNEGSKA (reference sequence). The CDR3 totals 16 residues. The CDR3 region has the DNA TGCTGTGCTAGAACGACAGTTTGGCCAAAAGTGAGGGAGCAGTACTTC. Protein sequence: CCARTTVWPKVREQYF.

This clonotype has at least ten counts. V and J are TRBV29-1 and TRBJ2-3, with 9 bases that match TRBD2. Per the germline V gene, CDR1 is SQVTM and CDR2 is ANQGSEA. Losses at the gene ends were 6 bases for V and 2 bases for J; bases not matched to a gene: 6. The CDR3 runs 14 residues. This CDR3 is CSVGTGLATDTQYF. DNA of the CDR3: TGCAGCGTCGGAACGGGACTAGCCACAGATACGCAGTATTTT.

This clonotype was picked up many times. The V gene is TRBV18, the J gene TRBJ1-1, with 7 bases lining up with TRBD1. CDR1 and CDR2 (germline): KGHSH, LQKENI. The CDR3 runs to 16 residues. Trimming at V came to 6 bases and at J to 4 bases, leaving 14 bases not matched to a gene. CDR3 region: CASSPNAPTGTTEAFF. CDR3 bases: TGTGCCAGCTCTCCCAATGCCCCGACAGGGACCACTGAAGCTTTCTTT.

This clonotype was found many times. J is TRBJ2-3 and V is TRBV5-6; the match to TRBD1 covers 10 bases. Germline V gene sequence: CDR1 SGHDT, CDR2 YYEEEE. The CDR3 loop spans 14 amino acids. Trimming at V came to 5 bases and at J to 0 bases, leaving 0 bases not matched to a gene. The CDR3 bases are TGTGCCAGCAGGGGACAGGGGAGCACAGATACGCAGTATTTT. This codes for CASRGQGSTDTQYF.

There are many counts of this clonotype. The genes are TRBV7-6 and TRBJ2-3; D tentatively reads TRBD1 or TRBD2 (5 bases each). The CDR3 is 15 residues long. The V end was cut by 5 bases, the J end by 4 bases, with 16 bases between. CDR1 and CDR2 (germline): SGHVS, FNYEAQ. The CDR3 DNA follows: TGTGCCAGCAGCACGGGACCAACTAGAGCAGATACGCAGTATTTT. As protein: CASSTGPTRADTQYF.

For the CDR3, the DNA is TGTGCCAGCAGCCCCCGAGGGGAGGATACGCAGTATTTT. Its translation is CASSPRGEDTQYF. The chain links TRBV7-2 to TRBJ2-3; perhaps D is TRBD1 or TRBD2 (5 bases each). Germline loops: CDR1 SGHTA, CDR2 FQGNSA. The CDR3 totals 13 residues. The germline V and J ends were trimmed by 5 bases and 6 bases, with 12 bases remaining between them.

This clonotype was counted ten times or more. The chain employs TRBV9 and TRBJ1-1; a possible D gene is TRBD1 (6 bases). Between the trimmed V and J ends, which lost 2 bases and 1 base, there was a span of 9 bases. Per the germline V gene, CDR1 is SGDLS and CDR2 is YYNGEE. The CDR3 contains 14 residues. The CDR3 protein is CASSVADRNTEAFF. CDR3 coding DNA: TGTGCCAGCAGCGTGGCGGACAGGAACACTGAAGCTTTCTTT.

This clonotype was detected ten times or more. The CDR3 spells CASSSPGEIGTEAFF. CDR3 bases: TGTGCCAGCAGCTCTCCAGGGGAGATCGGCACTGAAGCTTTCTTT. The gene calls are TRBV12-3 or TRBV12-4 and TRBJ1-1, with D possibly matching TRBD1 (6 bases). Trimming cost V 6 bases and J 4 bases, with 18 bases left between them. The CDR3 sequence is 15 residues long.

This clonotype came up many times. This CDR3 is CASSRALAGGPSSYNEQFF. The CDR3 bases are TGCGCCAGCAGCCGAGCACTAGCGGGAGGGCCAAGCTCCTACAATGAGCAGTTCTTC. J is TRBJ2-1 and V is TRBV5-1, with 13 bases matching TRBD2. The germline V gene has CDR1 SGHRS and CDR2 YFSETQ. CDR3 length: 19 amino acids. J gave up 0 bases and V 4 bases, and 10 bases lay outside the gene matches.

Ten or more counts support this clonotype. The gene calls are TRBV14 and TRBJ1-1; a weak D match, TRBD1 (6 bases). V lost 0 bases to trimming and J lost 4 bases, with 9 bases between them. This CDR3 has 14 amino acids. CDR1 is SGHDN, CDR2 FVKESK, per germline. In DNA form, the CDR3 reads TGTGCCAGCAGCCAAGAGGCCAGGGGCACTGAAGCTTTCTTT. Its protein product is CASSQEARGTEAFF.

This clonotype was seen repeatedly, ten times or more. The chain has TRBV4-1 and TRBJ1-5; 8 positions match TRBD1. Germline V lookup: CDR1 MGHRA, CDR2 YSYEKL. This CDR3 has 16 residues. Losses at the gene ends were 3 bases for V and 4 bases for J; bases not matched to a gene: 8. The CDR3 protein is CASSQEGGQENQPQHF. The CDR3 DNA reads as TGCGCCAGCAGCCAGGAGGGGGGACAGGAAAATCAGCCCCAGCATTTT.

Ten or more counts support this clonotype. The CDR3, as DNA: TGTGCCAGCAGTTCAATAGCGGGGGCAACCACAGATACGCAGTATTTT. It codes for CASSSIAGATTDTQYF. J is TRBJ2-3 and V is TRBV12-3 or TRBV12-4, with 9 bases identical to TRBD2. The CDR3 is 16 residues long. Losses at the gene ends were 4 bases for V and 2 bases for J; bases not matched to a gene: 7.

This clonotype was detected ten times or more. V and J are TRBV7-9 and TRBJ2-1, with D unresolved. Trimming shortened V by 3 bases and J by 7 bases, and 13 bases separated the two germline ends. The CDR3 length is 14 residues. Germline-derived CDR1 and CDR2 are SEHNR and FQNEAQ (reference sequence). The CDR3: CASSLSGLRNEQFF. The CDR3, as DNA: TGTGCCAGCAGCTTGAGTGGGTTGAGAAATGAGCAGTTCTTC. The full variable domain, completed using reference TRBV7-9 and TRBJ2-1, is DTGVSQNPRHKITKRGQNVTFRCDPISEHNRLYWYRQTLGQGPEFLTYFQNEAQLEKSRLLSDRFSAERPKGSFSTLEIQRTEQGDSAMYLCASSLSGLRNEQFFGPGTRLTVL.

This clonotype occurred many times. V usage is TRBV20-1 and J usage is TRBJ2-7; D may match TRBD1 or TRBD2 (7 bases each). CDR1 DFQATT and CDR2 SNEGSKA come from the germline V gene (reference sequence). CDR3 length: 15 residues. The ends were cut back, 3 bases at V and 4 bases at J, with 19 bases in the middle. DNA for the CDR3: TGCAGTGCTAGCCTTGGGAGGGACAGACAGTACGAGCAGTACTTC. Its protein is CSASLGRDRQYEQYF.